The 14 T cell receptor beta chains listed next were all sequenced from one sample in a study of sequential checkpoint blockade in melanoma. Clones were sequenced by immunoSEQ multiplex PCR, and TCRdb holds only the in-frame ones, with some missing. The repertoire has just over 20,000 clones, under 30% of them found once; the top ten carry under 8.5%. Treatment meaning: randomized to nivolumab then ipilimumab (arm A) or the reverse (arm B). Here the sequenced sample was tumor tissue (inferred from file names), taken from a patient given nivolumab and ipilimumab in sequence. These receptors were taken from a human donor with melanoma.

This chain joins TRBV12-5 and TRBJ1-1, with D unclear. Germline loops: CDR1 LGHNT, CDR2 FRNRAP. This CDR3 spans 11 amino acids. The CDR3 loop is CASQVRTEAFF. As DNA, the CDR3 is TGTGCCAGCCAGGTACGGACTGAAGCTTTCTTT.

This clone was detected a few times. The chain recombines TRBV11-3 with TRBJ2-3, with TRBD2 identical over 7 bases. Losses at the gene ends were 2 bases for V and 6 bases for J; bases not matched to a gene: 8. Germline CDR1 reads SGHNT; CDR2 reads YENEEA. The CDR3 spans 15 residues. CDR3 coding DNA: TGTGCCAGCAGCTTATTCGCGGGAGCGGGGGATACGCAGTATTTT. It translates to CASSLFAGAGDTQYF.

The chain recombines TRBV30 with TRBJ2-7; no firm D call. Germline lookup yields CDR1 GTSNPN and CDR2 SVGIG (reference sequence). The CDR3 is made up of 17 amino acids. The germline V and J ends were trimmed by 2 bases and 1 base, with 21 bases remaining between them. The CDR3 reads CAWSSPGVGFRSYEQYF. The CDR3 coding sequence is TGTGCCTGGAGTTCCCCTGGGGTGGGCTTTAGATCCTACGAGCAGTACTTC.

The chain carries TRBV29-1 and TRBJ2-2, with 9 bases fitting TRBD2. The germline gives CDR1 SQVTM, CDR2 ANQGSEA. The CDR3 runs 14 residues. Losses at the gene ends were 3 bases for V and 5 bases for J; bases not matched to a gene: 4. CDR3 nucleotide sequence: TGCAGCGTTGATGGGCTAGCGGGGACCGGGGAGCTGTTTTTT. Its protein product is CSVDGLAGTGELFF.

The CDR3 sequence is CASSLGPGVLDTQYF. The CDR3 DNA sequence: TGTGCCAGCAGCTTGGGACCGGGAGTGTTAGATACGCAGTATTTT. This chain connects TRBV11-3 to TRBJ2-3; perhaps TRBD2 as D (6 bases). V lost 3 bases, J lost 5 bases, and 15 bases lay in between. Germline V gives CDR1 SGHNT, CDR2 YENEEA. The CDR3 consists of 15 residues.

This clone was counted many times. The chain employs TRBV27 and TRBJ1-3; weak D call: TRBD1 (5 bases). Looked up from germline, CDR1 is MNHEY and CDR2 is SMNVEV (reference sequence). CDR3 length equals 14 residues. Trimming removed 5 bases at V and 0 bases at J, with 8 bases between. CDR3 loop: CASSATASGNTIYF. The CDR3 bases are TGTGCCAGCAGTGCGACAGCCTCTGGAAACACCATATATTTT.

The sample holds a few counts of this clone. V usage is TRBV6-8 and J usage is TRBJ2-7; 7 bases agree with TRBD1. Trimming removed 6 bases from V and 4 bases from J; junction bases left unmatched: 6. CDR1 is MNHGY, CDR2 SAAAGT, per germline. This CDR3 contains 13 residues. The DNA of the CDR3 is TGTGCCAGCAGAATGACAGGGTCTTACGAGCAGTACTTC. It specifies CASRMTGSYEQYF.

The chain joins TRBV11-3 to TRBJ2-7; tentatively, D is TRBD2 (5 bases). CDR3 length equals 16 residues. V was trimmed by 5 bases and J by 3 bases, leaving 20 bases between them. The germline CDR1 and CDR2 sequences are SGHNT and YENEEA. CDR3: CASSPVVRVQGYEQYF. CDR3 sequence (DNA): TGTGCCAGCAGCCCCGTTGTGAGGGTACAAGGCTACGAGCAGTACTTC.

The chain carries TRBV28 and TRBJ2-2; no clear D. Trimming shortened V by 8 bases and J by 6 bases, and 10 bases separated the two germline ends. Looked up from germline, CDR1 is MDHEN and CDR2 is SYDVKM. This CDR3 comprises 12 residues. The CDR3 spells CASVTGAGELFF. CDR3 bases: TGTGCCAGCGTAACTGGCGCCGGGGAGCTGTTTTTT. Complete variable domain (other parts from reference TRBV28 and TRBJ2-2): DVKVTQSSRYLVKRTGEKVFLECVQDMDHENMFWYRQDPGLGLRLIYFSYDVKMKEKGDIPEGYSVSREKKERFSLILESASTNQTSMYLCASVTGAGELFFGEGSRLTVL.

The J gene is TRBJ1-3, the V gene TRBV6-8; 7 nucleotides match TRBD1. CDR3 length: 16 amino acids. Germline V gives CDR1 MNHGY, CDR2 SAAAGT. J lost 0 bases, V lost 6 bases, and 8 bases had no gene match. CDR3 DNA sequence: TGTGCCAGCAGCCGAGACAGGGACTTCTCTGGAAACACCATATATTTT. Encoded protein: CASSRDRDFSGNTIYF.

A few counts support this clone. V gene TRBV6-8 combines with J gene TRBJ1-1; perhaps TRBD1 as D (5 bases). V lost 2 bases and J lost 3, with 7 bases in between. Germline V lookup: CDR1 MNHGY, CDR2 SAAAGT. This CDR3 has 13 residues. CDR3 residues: CASSYRGDTEAFF. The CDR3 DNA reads TGTGCCAGCAGTTACAGGGGAGACACTGAAGCTTTCTTT.

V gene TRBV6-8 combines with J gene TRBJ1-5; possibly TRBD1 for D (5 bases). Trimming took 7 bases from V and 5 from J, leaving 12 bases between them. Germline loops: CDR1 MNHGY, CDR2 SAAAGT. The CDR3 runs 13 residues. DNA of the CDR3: TGTGCCAGCAATGTAGGGGCGTATCAGCCCCAGCATTTT. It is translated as CASNVGAYQPQHF.

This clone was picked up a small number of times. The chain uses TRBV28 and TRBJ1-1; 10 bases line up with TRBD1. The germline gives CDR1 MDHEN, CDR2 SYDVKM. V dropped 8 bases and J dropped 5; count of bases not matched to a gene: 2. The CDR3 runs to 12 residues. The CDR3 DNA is TGTGCCAGCCGGGACAGGGGTACTGAAGCTTTCTTT. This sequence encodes CASRDRGTEAFF.

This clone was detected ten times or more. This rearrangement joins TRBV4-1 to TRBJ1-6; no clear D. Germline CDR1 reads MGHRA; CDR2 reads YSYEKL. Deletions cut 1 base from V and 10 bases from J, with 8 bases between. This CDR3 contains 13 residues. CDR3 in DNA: TGCGCCAGCAGCCAAGCTATCAGGTCACCCCTCCACTTT. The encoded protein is CASSQAIRSPLHF.